This TCR beta chain comes out of a study of T-cell reconstitution after alpha-beta-depleted transplantation in children. The TCRbeta library incorporated unique molecular identifiers. TCRdb reprocessed the PCR reads with MiXCR, giving one entry per CDR3 protein. This sample has roughly 310,000 distinct CDR3 sequences; approximately 20% occur once, and the top ten carry roughly 9.8%. The sample holds a few counts of this clonotype. Its specificity is unknown. General observations from the study: Newly made T cells mostly supplied T-cell counts and diversity one year after transplant.

The CDR3 covers 14 residues. Trimming took 1 base from V and 6 from J, leaving 13 bases between them. This specimen was PBMCs, mostly from graft donor cells, taken 180 days after TCRalphabeta/CD19-depleted stem cell transplant. The TCR comes from a male patient aged 5 to 17 who had a stem cell transplant for acute lymphoblastic leukemia, so the T cells may come from the graft donor. The chain is built from TRBV12-3 or TRBV12-4 and TRBJ2-7; D perhaps matches TRBD1 (6 bases). The CDR3 region is CASSLGVRGGEQYF. The CDR3 nucleotides read TGTGCCAGCAGTTTAGGGGTCAGGGGTGGCGAGCAGTACTTC.